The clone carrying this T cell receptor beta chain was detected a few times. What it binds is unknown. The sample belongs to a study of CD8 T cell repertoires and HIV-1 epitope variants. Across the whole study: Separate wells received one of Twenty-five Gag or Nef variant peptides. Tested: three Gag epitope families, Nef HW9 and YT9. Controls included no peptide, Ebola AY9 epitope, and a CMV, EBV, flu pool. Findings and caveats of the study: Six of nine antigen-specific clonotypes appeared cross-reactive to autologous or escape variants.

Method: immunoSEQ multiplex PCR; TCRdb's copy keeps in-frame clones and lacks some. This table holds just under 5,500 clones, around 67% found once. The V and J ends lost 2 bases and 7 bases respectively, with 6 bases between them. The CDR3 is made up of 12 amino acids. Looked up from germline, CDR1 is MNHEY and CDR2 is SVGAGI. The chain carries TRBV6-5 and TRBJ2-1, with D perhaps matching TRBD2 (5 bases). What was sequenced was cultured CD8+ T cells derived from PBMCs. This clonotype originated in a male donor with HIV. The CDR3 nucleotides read TGTGCCAGCAGTTACACGGGGAATGAGCAGTTCTTC. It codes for CASSYTGNEQFF.